This T cell receptor (beta chain) was captured by sequencing in a study of T-cell reconstitution after alpha-beta-depleted transplantation in children. Study findings and constraints: The high TCRbeta diversity at day 60 in some patients came from surviving recipient T cells and thymic progenitors. Two months or so post-transplant, alpha-beta T cells reportedly derived from several hundred expanded graft clones. Among T cells one year after transplant, newly produced cells accounted for most counts and diversity.

This clonotype has only a few counts. No antigen is known for it. Library preparation (for TCRbeta) was performed with unique molecular identifiers. Via MiXCR, TCRdb re-called the PCR reads, giving one row per CDR3 protein. The sample shows over 200,000 distinct CDR3 sequences, roughly 11% of them seen only once. Germline V gene sequence: CDR1 SGHKS, CDR2 YYEKEE (reference sequence). V lost 4 bases and J 8 bases, leaving 19 bases between the germline ends. CDR3 length: 15 residues. Sample: PBMCs, taken before TCRalphabeta/CD19-depleted stem cell transplant. This sequence joins TRBV5-5 and TRBJ2-4, with D perhaps matching TRBD2 (6 bases). The TCR sequence derives from a child younger than two with acute myeloid leukemia, due to receive a stem cell transplant. In nucleotides, the CDR3 is TGTGCCAGCAGCCCCACGGAGGGTGCTGGTTACATTCAGTACTTC. Translated: CASSPTEGAGYIQYF.